The 10 T cell receptor beta chains in this list originate from one sample, sequenced in a study of vaccination and CD4 T cells after COVID-19. Cultured CD4+ T cell DNA underwent sequencing with the Oncomine TCR Beta short-read assay. TCRdb re-analysed the PCR reads in MiXCR, keeping a single row per CDR3 protein. The table has nearly 15,000 distinct CDR3 sequences, around 75% seen once. Treatment: approximately nine-day PBMC culture with coronavirus spike peptide pools or control peptides (ViraFEST assay). No antigen has been assigned to these receptors. The starting material was CD4+ T cells from blood, cultured in vitro, obtained after SARS-CoV-2 vaccination. These receptors were taken from a human donor who received a COVID-19 vaccine.

The chain joins TRBV7-9 to TRBJ1-2, with D perhaps matching TRBD1 (6 bases). The V gene lost 4 bases and the J gene lost 1 base, with 16 bases spanning the gap. The CDR3 totals 16 residues. Germline V gene data show CDR1 as SEHNR and CDR2 as FQNEAQ (reference sequence). CDR3 amino acids: CASSSNTGTLNYGYTF. The CDR3, as DNA: TGTGCCAGCAGCTCCAACACAGGGACTCTTAACTATGGCTACACCTTC.

The chain joins TRBV6-1 to TRBJ1-6, with 10 bases fitting TRBD1. The CDR3 consists of 15 residues. Germline-derived CDR1 and CDR2 are MNHNS and SASEGT. The ends lost 10 bases at V and 10 bases at J; junction bases unmatched: 13. In DNA, the CDR3 is TGTGCCACTACCGATGGGACAGGGGACCGGTCACCCCTCCACTTT. It specifies CATTDGTGDRSPLHF.

The rearrangement joins TRBV5-1 to TRBJ2-7; D unclear. This CDR3 contains 15 residues. Trimming shortened V by 2 bases and J by 5 bases, and 17 bases separated the two germline ends. CDR1 is SGHRS and CDR2 is YFSETQ in the germline V gene. CDR3 DNA sequence: TGCGCCAGCAGCTTACAGTTTCCATCTCCTAACGAGCAGTACTTC. Translating gives CASSLQFPSPNEQYF.

The V gene is TRBV7-6, the J gene TRBJ2-7; no clear D. Looked up from germline, CDR1 is SGHVS and CDR2 is FNYEAQ. Trimming removed 0 bases at V and 2 bases at J, with 5 bases between. This CDR3 comprises 13 residues. The CDR3 loop is CASSLALTYEQYF. CDR3 nucleotide sequence: TGTGCCAGCAGCTTAGCGCTTACCTACGAGCAGTACTTC.

The chain combines TRBV12-3 or TRBV12-4 with TRBJ1-2, with D perhaps matching TRBD1 (6 bases). Trimming removed 2 bases from V and 7 bases from J, with 11 bases in between. The CDR3 has 13 residues. As DNA, the CDR3 is TGTGCCAGCAGTTTACGGGGGCTAGGTGGCTACACCTTC. As protein: CASSLRGLGGYTF.

This sequence joins TRBV20-1 and TRBJ2-3; the D gene is possibly TRBD2 (6 bases). The CDR3 runs 15 residues. Germline lookup yields CDR1 DFQATT and CDR2 SNEGSKA (reference sequence). Trimming pared 5 bases from V and 1 base from J, leaving 16 bases between. CDR3 sequence reads: CSAYPLTGGTDTQYF. CDR3 in DNA: TGCAGTGCTTACCCCCTTACGGGGGGCACAGATACGCAGTATTTT.

This rearrangement joins TRBV20-1 to TRBJ2-2; TRBD2 matches at 12 bases. V gave up 3 bases and J gave up 4 bases; unmatched junction bases: 6. This CDR3 contains 16 residues. Germline CDR1 is DFQATT and CDR2 is SNEGSKA (reference sequence). The CDR3 bases are TGCAGTGCTAGTGCTAGCGGGGGGGCCCCCACCGGGGAGCTGTTTTTT. Translation: CSASASGGAPTGELFF.

The chain has TRBV6-5 and TRBJ2-5, with D perhaps TRBD1 or TRBD2 (6 bases each). CDR3 length equals 16 residues. V lost 0 bases to trimming and J lost 5 bases, with 16 bases between them. Germline V CDR1 and CDR2: MNHEY, SVGAGI. The CDR3 region has the DNA TGTGCCAGCAGTTACTCTGACAGGCGGGGCCGGGAGACCCAGTACTTC. This translates into CASSYSDRRGRETQYF.

In the case of this clonotype: At one of its ends the junction is not consistent with the germline gene, which may arise from a read error. The chain links TRBV5-3 to TRBJ2-5; 11 bases agree with TRBD2. TRBV5-3 is an ORF; its function is uncertain. The CDR3 contains 19 residues. CDR3 sequence: CASSSDPSYTSGGQETQYF. In nucleotides, the CDR3 is TGTGCCAGCAGCTCCGACCCCTCTTACACTAGCGGGGGCCAAGAGACCCAGTACTTC.

The chain carries TRBV20-1 and TRBJ1-2; 8 bases match TRBD1. Per germline, CDR1 DFQATT and CDR2 SNEGSKA (reference sequence). The CDR3 has 16 residues. The V gene end was trimmed by 1 base and the J gene end by 8 bases; junction bases not matched to a gene: 15. The CDR3: CSARANQGANSRGYTF. CDR3 DNA sequence: TGCAGTGCTAGAGCGAACCAGGGGGCGAATTCTCGAGGCTACACCTTC.